One and the same sample provided the 27 T cell receptor beta chains below, sequenced in a study of molecular identifiers for immune sequencing clone quantification (dated by TCRdb to the late 2010s). Libraries came from PCR. Sequenced on an Illumina HiSeq 4000. TCRdb applied fastp at Q25 and MiXCR to the public reads, then kept only in-frame beta chains. Identical CDR3 protein sequences are pooled into one entry, listed with their most common genes and DNA. The sample table lists some 70,000 distinct CDR3 sequences, 15% to 20% of them with a count of one. Together, the top ten hold roughly 1.5% of the sample. Sequencing used naive CD8+ T cells from blood, with Jurkat cell RNA spiked in. The cell subset or site label of this sample denotes: FACS-sorted CD8+CD4-CCR7+CD45RA+ naive T cells. These receptors came from a human donor in good health. Some libraries in this study had Jurkat cell RNA spiked in.

The chain employs TRBV18 and TRBJ1-3; D is unresolved. Germline CDR1 KGHSH, CDR2 LQKENI. The CDR3 covers 14 residues. V gave up 3 bases and J gave up 2 bases, with 8 bases separating them. The CDR3 loop reads CASSPFRAGNTIYF. DNA for the CDR3: TGTGCCAGCTCACCCTTTCGCGCTGGAAACACCATATATTTT. Combining the CDR3 with reference TRBV18 and TRBJ1-3 gives the whole variable domain NAGVMQNPRHLVRRRGQEARLRCSPMKGHSHVYWYRQLPEEGLKFMVYLQKENIIDESGMPKERFSAEFPKEGPSILRIQQVVRGDSAAYFCASSPFRAGNTIYFGEGSWLTVV.

A note on this clonotype: The junction and the germline gene differ at one end; a read error may be behind it. The chain recombines TRBV7-9 with TRBJ2-7; D is possibly TRBD2 (5 bases). The CDR3 is made up of 14 amino acids. Germline V gene data show CDR1 as SEHNR and CDR2 as FQNEAQ (reference sequence). The CDR3 spells CASGLALFNYEQYF. CDR3 coding DNA: TGTGCCAGCGGCTTAGCGCTTTTTAACTACGAGCAGTACTTC. Together with reference TRBV7-9 and TRBJ2-7, the CDR3 gives the full variable domain: DTGVSQNPRHKITKRGQNVTFRCDPISEHNRLYWYRQTLGQGPEFLTYFQNEAQLEKSRLLSDRFSAERPKGSFSTLEIQRTEQGDSAMYLCASGLALFNYEQYFGPGTRLTVT.

This clonotype has a count of ten or more. This chain joins TRBV3-1 and TRBJ2-7, with 12 bases lining up with TRBD2. The CDR3 spans 18 residues. CDR1 LGHDT and CDR2 YNNKEL come from the germline V gene (reference sequence). V was clipped by 0 bases and J by 3 bases; unmatched bases: 9. The CDR3 nucleotides are TGTGCCAGCAGCCAAGACGCCCTAGCGGGAGGGCCGTACTACGAGCAGTACTTC. Translated, it gives CASSQDALAGGPYYEQYF.

V is TRBV12-3 or TRBV12-4 and J is TRBJ2-1; D is undetermined. With 6 bases removed from V and 11 bases from J, the gap between germline ends came to 11 bases. The CDR3 runs 11 residues. The CDR3 sequence: CASSSTTQQFF. DNA of the CDR3: TGTGCCAGCAGCTCCACAACTCAGCAGTTCTTC.

This clonotype was counted many times. The chain couples TRBV7-2 to TRBJ2-2, with 7 bases that match TRBD1. This CDR3 is built from 13 residues. Germline V CDR1 and CDR2: SGHTA, FQGNSA. Unmatched junction bases numbered 1, after V lost 3 bases and J lost 6 bases. CDR3 residues: CASSLTGPGELFF. Here the CDR3 DNA reads TGTGCCAGCAGCTTGACAGGGCCCGGGGAGCTGTTTTTT. Together with reference TRBV7-2 and TRBJ2-2, the CDR3 gives the full variable domain: GAGVSQSPSNKVTEKGKDVELRCDPISGHTALYWYRQSLGQGLEFLIYFQGNSAPDKSGLPSDRFSAERTGGSVSTLTIQRTQQEDSAVYLCASSLTGPGELFFGEGSRLTVL.

This clonotype has a count of ten or more. The chain carries TRBV6-5 and TRBJ2-7; D unclear. Germline V gene sequence: CDR1 MNHEY, CDR2 SVGAGI. This CDR3 is 14 amino acids long. V lost 0 bases to trimming and J lost 2 bases, with 8 bases between them. CDR3 DNA sequence: TGTGCCAGCAGTTACTCGAGACGGCCCTACGAGCAGTACTTC. Encoded protein: CASSYSRRPYEQYF.

This clonotype showed up many times. V and J are TRBV7-6 and TRBJ1-5; 7 nucleotides line up with TRBD1. V dropped 5 bases and J dropped 5; count of bases not matched to a gene: 9. Germline-derived CDR1 and CDR2 are SGHVS and FNYEAQ. CDR3 length: 15 residues. Written as DNA, the CDR3 is TGTGCCAGCAGCCCCGCCTCAGGGGGGGATCAGCCCCAGCATTTT. Translated: CASSPASGGDQPQHF.

About this clonotype: One base away lies a much larger clone, so this may be a sequencing read error. This rearrangement joins TRBV30 to TRBJ1-1; a possible D gene is TRBD1 (5 bases). This CDR3 contains 11 residues. Germline CDR1 is GTSNPN and CDR2 is SVGIG (reference sequence). The V gene lost 8 bases and the J gene lost 5 bases, with 12 bases spanning the gap. Written as DNA, the CDR3 is TGTGCCAAGGACGCAGGGACTGAAGCTTTCTTT. Translated: CAKDAGTEAFF.

The chain carries TRBV12-3 or TRBV12-4 and TRBJ2-7, with 9 bases identical to TRBD1. V lost 6 bases to trimming and J lost 2 bases; unmatched junction nucleotides: 8. The CDR3 is made up of 15 amino acids. CDR3: CASSETDRGPYEQYF. The CDR3 bases are TGTGCCAGCAGCGAAACGGACAGGGGACCCTACGAGCAGTACTTC.

This clonotype was counted many times. The CDR3 spells CSAPTGGGYNEQFF. The CDR3 DNA is TGCAGTGCGCCCACAGGGGGAGGCTACAATGAGCAGTTCTTC. The chain uses TRBV20-1 and TRBJ2-1; 8 bases fit TRBD1. Germline V lookup: CDR1 DFQATT, CDR2 SNEGSKA (reference sequence). The CDR3 extends over 14 amino acids. Unmatched junction bases numbered 7, after V lost 6 bases and J lost 3 bases.

In DNA, the CDR3 is TGTGCCAGCAACCCGGGGGGACAGCCCCAGCATTTT. Translation gives CASNPGGQPQHF. The V call is TRBV7-9, the J call TRBJ1-5, with D tentatively TRBD1 (5 bases). The CDR3 runs to 12 residues. V lost 7 bases and J lost 7, with 11 bases in between. Germline CDR1 and CDR2: SEHNR and FQNEAQ (reference sequence).

The table lists this clonotype with many counts. V is TRBV7-6 and J is TRBJ2-3; D gene unclear. CDR1 SGHVS and CDR2 FNYEAQ come from the germline V gene. V was shortened by 5 bases and J by 5 bases, with 5 bases between the two germline ends. This CDR3 contains 11 residues. CDR3 residues: CASSDLDTQYF. In DNA, the CDR3 is TGTGCCAGCAGCGACCTAGATACGCAGTATTTT.

V gene TRBV5-6 combines with J gene TRBJ1-5; TRBD1 might be the D (5 bases). CDR1 SGHDT and CDR2 YYEEEE come from the germline V gene. The V end lost 2 bases, the J end lost 7 bases, and 7 bases lay between the germline ends. This CDR3 is built from 12 residues. The CDR3 loop is CASSFGGQPQHF. The CDR3 coding sequence is TGTGCCAGCAGCTTTGGGGGGCAGCCCCAGCATTTT.

The chain couples TRBV12-3 or TRBV12-4 to TRBJ2-1, with D perhaps matching TRBD1 or TRBD2 (6 bases each). V shed 6 bases and J shed 8 bases, with 20 bases lying between them. This CDR3 spans 15 amino acids. CDR3 bases: TGTGCCAGCAGAACAGGGACTGGGCGGGATGATGAGCAGTTCTTC. Residues: CASRTGTGRDDEQFF.

This clonotype was recorded a few times. Its ends do not fully match the called genes, so a read error is possible. This chain connects TRBV9 to TRBJ1-2, with D unresolved. The germline V gene encodes CDR1 SGDLS and CDR2 YYNGEE. The CDR3 contains 15 residues. The CDR3 spells CASSLSRAPNFGYTF. The CDR3 nucleotides read TGTGCCAGCAGCCTAAGTAGGGCACCGAACTTTGGCTACACCTTC.

Many counts were recorded for this clonotype. The chain is built from TRBV2 and TRBJ2-3, with D maybe TRBD2 (6 bases). Per germline, CDR1 SNHLY and CDR2 FYNNEI. The CDR3 contains 14 residues. Trimming removed 10 bases from V and 0 bases from J, with 14 bases in between. The CDR3 DNA reads TGTGCCACCCTTGGCGGGACTAGCACAGATACGCAGTATTTT. This encodes CATLGGTSTDTQYF.

There are many counts of this clonotype. The chain recombines TRBV28 with TRBJ2-7, with TRBD2 identical over 8 bases. The CDR3 is 15 residues long. Trimming took 5 bases from V and 3 from J; bases not matched to a gene: 9. Germline CDR1 reads MDHEN; CDR2 reads SYDVKM. As DNA, the CDR3 is TGTGCCAGCAGTCCTAATAGCGGGGCCAGCTACGAGCAGTACTTC. Translating gives CASSPNSGASYEQYF.

This clonotype showed up many times. The V and J genes are TRBV5-5 and TRBJ2-5; 13 nucleotides align to TRBD2. This CDR3 region has 16 residues. The ends lost 2 bases at V and 5 bases at J; junction bases unmatched: 6. Germline V CDR1 and CDR2: SGHKS, YYEKEE (reference sequence). CDR3 sequence (DNA): TGTGCCAGCAGCTTAGGACTAGCGGGAGAGCTGGAGACCCAGTACTTC. This gives the protein CASSLGLAGELETQYF. Based on the CDR3 plus reference TRBV5-5 and TRBJ2-5, the full variable domain is DAGVTQSPTHLIKTRGQQVTLRCSPISGHKSVSWYQQVLGQGPQFIFQYYEKEERGRGNFPDRFSARQFPNYSSELNVNALLLGDSALYLCASSLGLAGELETQYFGPGTRLLVL.

This clonotype was detected many times. This chain joins TRBV28 and TRBJ2-1; D not resolved. Deletions cut 5 bases from V and 2 bases from J, with 19 bases between. The CDR3 spans 17 residues. Germline loops: CDR1 MDHEN, CDR2 SYDVKM. CDR3 bases: TGTGCCAGCAGTCAGACTCGATGGTTCGGCGCCTACAATGAGCAGTTCTTC. Translating it yields CASSQTRWFGAYNEQFF. The whole variable domain, remainder taken from reference TRBV28 and TRBJ2-1, is DVKVTQSSRYLVKRTGEKVFLECVQDMDHENMFWYRQDPGLGLRLIYFSYDVKMKEKGDIPEGYSVSREKKERFSLILESASTNQTSMYLCASSQTRWFGAYNEQFFGPGTRLTVL.

This clonotype was seen repeatedly, ten times or more. The gene calls are TRBV28 and TRBJ1-5, with D unclear. In germline, CDR1 is MDHEN, CDR2 SYDVKM. This CDR3 has 16 amino acids. V was pared by 7 bases and J by 1 base, with 17 bases between. The CDR3, as DNA: TGTGCCAGCACCTACATCCCGGGAAGAAGCAATCAGCCCCAGCATTTT. This sequence encodes CASTYIPGRSNQPQHF.

The sample holds many counts of this clonotype. V gene TRBV29-1 combines with J gene TRBJ2-1; no firm D call. Germline assignment: CDR1 SQVTM and CDR2 ANQGSEA. The CDR3 is 13 amino acids. Trimming cost V 6 bases and J 2 bases, with 11 bases left between them. CDR3 sequence reads: CSVIYLTYNEQFF. The CDR3 DNA follows: TGCAGCGTCATATATCTAACCTACAATGAGCAGTTCTTC.

As DNA, the CDR3 is TGCGCCAGCAGCCACGGGACAGGGACGACTACTGAGCAGTTCTTC. This encodes CASSHGTGTTTEQFF. V and J are TRBV4-3 and TRBJ2-1; 9 bases fit TRBD1. The CDR3 consists of 15 residues. CDR1 and CDR2 (germline): LGHNA, YSLEER. V was clipped by 3 bases and J by 9 bases; unmatched bases: 9.

Regarding this clonotype: Being one base from a much bigger clone, this may be a read error. This sequence joins TRBV27 and TRBJ1-5; 7 bases fit TRBD1. The CDR3 is 14 residues long. Losses at the gene ends were 5 bases for V and 6 bases for J; bases not matched to a gene: 7. Germline V gene data show CDR1 as MNHEY and CDR2 as SMNVEV (reference sequence). CDR3 DNA sequence: TGTGCCAGCAGTAAGTCAGGGGGAAGTCAGCCCCAGCATTTT. It encodes CASSKSGGSQPQHF.

The table lists this clonotype with many counts. Compared with germline, one end of the junction differs, possibly owing to a read error. The chain joins TRBV7-7 to TRBJ2-5, with 11 nucleotides matching TRBD2. The CDR3 extends over 14 amino acids. Germline CDR1 SSHAT, CDR2 FNYEAQ (reference sequence). The CDR3 DNA reads TGTGCTAGCAGCTCGGGACTAGCGGAAGAGACCCAGTACTTC. This gives the protein CASSSGLAEETQYF.

Regarding this clonotype: A junction end diverges from the germline sequence, so it may reflect a read error. The rearrangement joins TRBV7-9 to TRBJ1-1; D gene unclear. The CDR3 spans 13 residues. Germline values: CDR1 SEHNR, CDR2 FQNEAQ (reference sequence). The CDR3 spells CASSFGLNTGAFF. The CDR3 DNA sequence: TGTGCCAGCAGCTTCGGGCTTAACACTGGAGCTTTCTTT.

This clonotype was seen a handful of times. The chain carries TRBV24-1 and TRBJ2-1, with D maybe TRBD1 (8 bases). Trimming stripped 0 bases from V and 4 bases from J, with 12 bases between. The CDR3 runs 16 residues. Germline CDR1 is KGHDR and CDR2 is SFDVKD. CDR3 coding DNA: TGTGCCACCAGTGATTTGAGCGGGACAGGTTACAATGAGCAGTTCTTC. It is translated as CATSDLSGTGYNEQFF.

The chain has TRBV19 and TRBJ1-1, with a tentative D call TRBD1 (5 bases). Germline V lookup: CDR1 LNHDA, CDR2 SQIVND (reference sequence). Trimming pared 7 bases from V and 5 bases from J, leaving 20 bases between. This CDR3 has 15 amino acids. The CDR3 DNA is TGTGCCAGTAACCCGCTTTATGGGGCTGGGACTGAAGCTTTCTTT. This translates into CASNPLYGAGTEAFF.